This TCR beta chain was retrieved from a study of T cells in Graves' hyperthyroidism and ophthalmopathy. CDR1 MNHEY and CDR2 SVGEGT come from the germline V gene. The CDR3 contains 19 residues. After removal of 5 bases from V and 1 base from J, the junction contained 12 bases not matched to a gene. Graves' hyperthyroidism was deemed stable given no ophthalmopathy progression within 18 months. Amplification of TCR beta CDR3 regions used RNA as the template. In the first-round RT-PCR of the TCR CDR3, the HTBI primer set was used. TCRdb re-called the multiplex PCR reads with MiXCR, one entry per CDR3 protein. This table has around 400,000 distinct CDR3 sequences, about 13% appearing once. This clonotype was found a few times.

The sequenced sample consisted of blood. The V call is TRBV6-2 or TRBV6-3, the J call TRBJ2-4; 12 bases align to TRBD1. The TCR sequence derives from a young woman with Graves' hyperthyroidism. The chain's CDR3 is CASSAVPGQGAGAKNIQYF. CDR3 bases: TGTGCCAGCAGTGCTGTCCCGGGACAGGGGGCGGGCGCCAAAAACATTCAGTACTTC.